Listed here are 25 T cell receptor beta chains from one sample, sequenced in a study of OX40 agonist ivuxolimab in advanced cancers. The protocol was immunoSEQ multiplex PCR, while the TCRdb copy is restricted to in-frame clones and leaves out a portion. The data contain about 79,000 clones, around 85% of them singletons. Sequenced material: CD4+ or CD8+ T cells sorted from blood, taken in a trial of the OX40 agonist ivuxolimab. Receptors were obtained from an adult with an advanced solid tumor such as melanoma, head and neck, liver or kidney cancer.

This chain uses TRBV27 with TRBJ1-5, with D tentatively TRBD1 (5 bases). This CDR3 is built from 14 residues. V was clipped by 3 bases and J by 6 bases, with 12 bases between them. The germline V gene encodes CDR1 MNHEY and CDR2 SMNVEV (reference sequence). Here the CDR3 DNA reads TGTGCCAGCAGTTTCCCGCAGGGTGGTCAGCCCCAGCATTTT. It is translated as CASSFPQGGQPQHF.

The rearrangement uses TRBV19 and TRBJ2-5; 7 bases line up with TRBD1. The CDR3 is 14 amino acids. Trimming at V came to 3 bases and at J to 5 bases, leaving 6 bases not matched to a gene. The V gene's germline CDR1 is LNHDA and CDR2 SQIVND (reference sequence). The chain's CDR3 is CASSILGQSETQYF. The DNA of the CDR3 is TGTGCCAGTAGTATCCTGGGACAGTCGGAGACCCAGTACTTC. The variable domain in full, with the rest retrieved from reference TRBV19 and TRBJ2-5, is DGGITQSPKYLFRKEGQNVTLSCEQNLNHDAMYWYRQDPGQGLRLIYYSQIVNDFQKGDIAEGYSVSREKKESFPLTVTSAQKNPTAFYLCASSILGQSETQYFGPGTRLLVL.

The table lists this clone with a count of one. A read error is likely, as this CDR3 ends without the conserved phenylalanine or tryptophan. This rearrangement joins TRBV11-2 to TRBJ1-2, with D unresolved. Germline CDR1 is SGHAT and CDR2 is FQNNGV. The CDR3 covers 14 residues. The V end was cut by 1 base, the J end by 8 bases, with 14 bases between. Here the CDR3 reads CASSLGVGSSGYTL. Here the CDR3 DNA reads TGTGCCAGCAGCTTAGGCGTCGGATCGTCGGGCTACACCCTC.

V usage is TRBV28 and J usage is TRBJ2-7; 8 bases fit TRBD1. The CDR3 spans 15 residues. The trim removed 2 bases at V and 7 bases at J, leaving 10 bases unmatched. Per germline, CDR1 MDHEN and CDR2 SYDVKM. CDR3 residues: CASSLQDQGAREQYF. CDR3 nucleotide sequence: TGTGCCAGCAGTTTACAAGATCAGGGGGCGAGGGAGCAGTACTTC.

The chain uses TRBV9 and TRBJ2-5, with D tentatively TRBD2 (5 bases). CDR3 length equals 15 residues. Looked up from germline, CDR1 is SGDLS and CDR2 is YYNGEE. V lost 0 bases and J 2 bases, leaving 11 bases between the germline ends. Here the CDR3 reads CASSVATGWQETQYF. CDR3 DNA: TGTGCCAGCAGCGTAGCTACGGGGTGGCAAGAGACCCAGTACTTC.

This chain links TRBV5-4 with TRBJ2-3, with 12 bases aligning to TRBD2. Trimming cost V 2 bases and J 6 bases; bases outside gene matches: 7. CDR1 and CDR2 (germline): SGHNT, YYREEE (reference sequence). CDR3 length equals 16 residues. DNA for the CDR3: TGTGCCAGCAGCTTACCGACTAGCGGGAGTCTGGATACGCAGTATTTT. Its translation is CASSLPTSGSLDTQYF.

This clone was counted a single time. The rearrangement uses TRBV28 and TRBJ2-5; D is unresolved. CDR1 MDHEN and CDR2 SYDVKM come from the germline V gene. Trimming removed 2 bases from V and 5 bases from J, with 15 bases in between. The CDR3 spans 15 residues. CDR3 loop: CASSLTLTPRETQYF. CDR3 nucleotides: TGTGCCAGCAGTTTAACCCTTACCCCCCGGGAGACCCAGTACTTC.

The rearrangement links TRBV30 to TRBJ2-7, with TRBD1 matching 7 bases. The germline V gene encodes CDR1 GTSNPN and CDR2 SVGIG (reference sequence). Trimming at V came to 5 bases and at J to 3 bases, leaving 7 bases not matched to a gene. The CDR3 is 13 amino acids. Written as DNA, the CDR3 is TGTGCCTGGTCCGGGACAGTAATCTACGAGCAGTACTTC. This sequence encodes CAWSGTVIYEQYF.

V is TRBV19 and J is TRBJ2-7; 9 bases fit TRBD2. The CDR3 length is 14 residues. Germline assignment: CDR1 LNHDA and CDR2 SQIVND (reference sequence). The junction had 6 bases not matched to a gene; V was cut back by 7 bases and J by 2 bases. The CDR3 loop is CASKSGGGAYEQYF. The DNA of the CDR3 is TGTGCCAGTAAGAGTGGCGGGGGGGCCTACGAGCAGTACTTC.

This sequence joins TRBV5-5 and TRBJ2-7, with D tentatively TRBD1 (5 bases). V lost 2 bases, J lost 2 bases, and 14 bases lay in between. CDR1 and CDR2 from the germline V gene are SGHKS and YYEKEE (reference sequence). CDR3 length equals 15 residues. The CDR3 loop is CASSFGHGLTYEQYF. CDR3 nucleotide sequence: TGTGCCAGCAGCTTCGGACACGGCTTAACCTACGAGCAGTACTTC. The complete variable domain, with remaining parts taken from reference TRBV5-5 and TRBJ2-7, reads DAGVTQSPTHLIKTRGQQVTLRCSPISGHKSVSWYQQVLGQGPQFIFQYYEKEERGRGNFPDRFSARQFPNYSSELNVNALLLGDSALYLCASSFGHGLTYEQYFGPGTRLTVT.

The genes are TRBV30 and TRBJ1-1, with TRBD1 as a possible D gene (6 bases). This CDR3 is 14 amino acids long. Trimming stripped 3 bases from V and 11 bases from J, with 22 bases between. Per germline, CDR1 GTSNPN and CDR2 SVGIG (reference sequence). The CDR3 sequence is CAWRLTKAAGVAFF. The CDR3 region has the DNA TGTGCCTGGAGGCTCACAAAAGCCGCAGGGGTCGCTTTCTTT.

The gene calls are TRBV5-1 and TRBJ2-3, with D tentatively TRBD2 (5 bases). The CDR3 runs to 21 residues. V was clipped by 4 bases and J by 2 bases, with 32 bases between them. CDR1 SGHRS and CDR2 YFSETQ come from the germline V gene. CDR3 nucleotides: TGCGCCAGCAGCGAGCTTAGTCGCCGCTTGATTATCGAGGGTGCCACAGATACGCAGTATTTT. As protein: CASSELSRRLIIEGATDTQYF.

The gene calls are TRBV7-2 and TRBJ2-2, with TRBD1 as a possible D gene (6 bases). Per the germline V gene, CDR1 is SGHTA and CDR2 is FQGNSA. This CDR3 region has 14 residues. Trimming pared 5 bases from V and 1 base from J, leaving 8 bases between. The CDR3 DNA is TGTGCCAGCAGCCTGGACAGGAACACCGGGGAGCTGTTTTTT. Protein sequence: CASSLDRNTGELFF.

V gene TRBV14 combines with J gene TRBJ2-7; no definite D call. Germline assignment: CDR1 SGHDN and CDR2 FVKESK. The CDR3 runs to 15 residues. V gave up 0 bases and J gave up 2 bases, with 11 bases separating them. The CDR3 DNA is TGTGCCAGCAGCCAAGAGAGGATGGGGACCTACGAGCAGTACTTC. It codes for CASSQERMGTYEQYF.

The sample holds a few counts of this clone. V gene TRBV28 combines with J gene TRBJ2-3; TRBD2 agrees at 9 bases. Trimming at V came to 4 bases and at J to 5 bases, leaving 7 bases not matched to a gene. The length of the CDR3 is 15 residues. Germline CDR1 and CDR2: MDHEN and SYDVKM. The CDR3 nucleotides read TGTGCCAGCAGTTCACGTTTAGCGGGAGAAGATACGCAGTATTTT. Residues: CASSSRLAGEDTQYF.

The gene calls are TRBV4-1 and TRBJ2-2; 7 nucleotides align to TRBD2. The V and J ends lost 1 base and 6 bases, in that order; junction bases with no gene match: 14. Per germline, CDR1 MGHRA and CDR2 YSYEKL. The CDR3 runs 18 residues. The CDR3 here is CASSQVFTRVRGAGELFF. In DNA form, the CDR3 reads TGCGCCAGCAGCCAAGTATTTACTCGGGTTCGGGGGGCCGGGGAGCTGTTTTTT.

The V and J genes are TRBV4-1 and TRBJ2-3, with TRBD2 identical over 14 bases. The CDR3 has 18 residues. Germline trimming cut 4 bases from V and 0 bases from J; bases unmatched to any gene: 6. Germline CDR1 reads MGHRA; CDR2 reads YSYEKL. CDR3 coding DNA: TGCGCCAGCAGCCCCGGGACTAGCGGGAGTGTGAGCACAGATACGCAGTATTTT. It translates to CASSPGTSGSVSTDTQYF.

The V call is TRBV19, the J call TRBJ2-7; 7 positions agree with TRBD2. The germline V gene encodes CDR1 LNHDA and CDR2 SQIVND (reference sequence). The trim removed 6 bases at V and 1 base at J, leaving 3 bases unmatched. The CDR3 contains 13 residues. The CDR3 DNA sequence: TGTGCCAGTAGCCCCGGGGGGTCCTACGAGCAGTACTTC. It is translated as CASSPGGSYEQYF.

J is TRBJ2-3 and V is TRBV27, with D tentatively TRBD1 or TRBD2 (5 bases each). The CDR3 runs 13 residues. Germline CDR1 MNHEY, CDR2 SMNVEV (reference sequence). The V and J ends lost 3 bases and 3 bases respectively, with 7 bases between them. CDR3 bases: TGTGCCAGCAGTTTCGAGGGGACAGATACGCAGTATTTT. Its protein is CASSFEGTDTQYF.

The rearrangement links TRBV28 to TRBJ2-5, with 8 bases that match TRBD2. Per the germline V gene, CDR1 is MDHEN and CDR2 is SYDVKM. The CDR3 loop spans 14 amino acids. The junction had 3 bases not matched to a gene; V was cut back by 1 base and J by 5 bases. This CDR3 is CASSLSGGEETQYF. CDR3 nucleotides: TGTGCCAGCAGTTTATCCGGGGGGGAGGAGACCCAGTACTTC.

This clone was found once. The chain couples TRBV15 to TRBJ2-3; 10 nucleotides line up with TRBD2. Germline values: CDR1 LNHNV, CDR2 YYDKDF (reference sequence). Trimming removed 0 bases from V and 6 bases from J; junction bases left unmatched: 9. The CDR3 consists of 17 residues. The chain's CDR3 is CATSRDQGSGRIDTQYF. DNA for the CDR3: TGTGCCACCAGCAGAGATCAAGGTAGCGGGAGGATTGATACGCAGTATTTT.

This chain connects TRBV5-1 to TRBJ2-3; the D gene is possibly TRBD1 (5 bases). CDR3 size: 15 residues. The V end lost 3 bases, the J end lost 2 bases, and 13 bases lay between the germline ends. Germline CDR1 is SGHRS and CDR2 is YFSETQ. The CDR3 loop is CASSSGSELTDTQYF. CDR3 in DNA: TGCGCCAGCAGCTCAGGGTCTGAACTCACAGATACGCAGTATTTT.

As concerns this clone: The sample holds other DNA sequences that translate to the same CDR3. This chain connects TRBV27 to TRBJ2-3; a weak D match, TRBD2 (5 bases). Trimming cost V 0 bases and J 4 bases, with 8 bases left between them. The CDR3 is 14 amino acids. Germline CDR1 is MNHEY and CDR2 is SMNVEV (reference sequence). In DNA, the CDR3 is TGTGCCAGCAGTTTATCTCGGGGTGCAGATACGCAGTATTTT. Protein: CASSLSRGADTQYF.

This rearrangement joins TRBV10-1 to TRBJ2-2; D is possibly TRBD2 (6 bases). The CDR3 has 14 amino acids. V was trimmed by 7 bases and J by 3 bases, leaving 12 bases between them. Germline V gives CDR1 WNHNN, CDR2 SYGVQD (reference sequence). For the CDR3, the DNA is TGCGCCAGCACCCGGGACTCCTACACCGGGGAGCTGTTTTTT. It codes for CASTRDSYTGELFF.

The chain recombines TRBV5-8 with TRBJ2-5; 10 nucleotides agree with TRBD1. The CDR3 length is 16 residues. CDR1 is SGHTS and CDR2 is YDEGEE in the germline V gene. J lost 4 bases, V lost 3 bases, and 9 bases had no gene match. The CDR3 sequence is CASSSGTGDLGETQYF. In nucleotides, the CDR3 is TGTGCCAGCAGCTCCGGGACAGGGGATTTGGGAGAGACCCAGTACTTC.